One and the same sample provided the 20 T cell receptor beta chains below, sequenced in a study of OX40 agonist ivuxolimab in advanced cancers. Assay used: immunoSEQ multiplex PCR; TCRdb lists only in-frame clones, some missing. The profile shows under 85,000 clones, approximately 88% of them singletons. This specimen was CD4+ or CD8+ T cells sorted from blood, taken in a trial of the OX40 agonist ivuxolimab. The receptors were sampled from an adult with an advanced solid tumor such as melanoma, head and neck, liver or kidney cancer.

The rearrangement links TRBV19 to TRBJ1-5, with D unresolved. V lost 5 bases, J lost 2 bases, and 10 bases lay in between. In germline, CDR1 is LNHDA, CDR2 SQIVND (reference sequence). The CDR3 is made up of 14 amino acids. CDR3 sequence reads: CASSSQSRNQPQHF. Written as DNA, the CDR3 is TGTGCCAGTAGTTCACAGTCCCGCAATCAGCCCCAGCATTTT.

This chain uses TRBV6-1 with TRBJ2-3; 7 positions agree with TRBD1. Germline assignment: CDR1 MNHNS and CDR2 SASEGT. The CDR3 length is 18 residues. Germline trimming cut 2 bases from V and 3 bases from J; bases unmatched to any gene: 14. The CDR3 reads CASSEIIQGLLSTDTQYF. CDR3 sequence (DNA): TGTGCCAGCAGTGAAATTATACAGGGGCTTTTGTCGACAGATACGCAGTATTTT.

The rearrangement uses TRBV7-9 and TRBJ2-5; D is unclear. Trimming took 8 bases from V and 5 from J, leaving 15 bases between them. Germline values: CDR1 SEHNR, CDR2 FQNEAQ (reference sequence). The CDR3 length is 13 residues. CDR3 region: CASQKRQDETQYF. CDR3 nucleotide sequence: TGTGCCAGCCAAAAAAGGCAGGATGAGACCCAGTACTTC.

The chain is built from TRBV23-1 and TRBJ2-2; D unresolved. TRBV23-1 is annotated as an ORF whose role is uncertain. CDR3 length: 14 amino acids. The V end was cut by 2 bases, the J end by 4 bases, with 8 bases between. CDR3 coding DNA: TGCGCCAGCAGTCAACCAGCAAGCACCGGGGAGCTGTTTTTT. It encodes CASSQPASTGELFF.

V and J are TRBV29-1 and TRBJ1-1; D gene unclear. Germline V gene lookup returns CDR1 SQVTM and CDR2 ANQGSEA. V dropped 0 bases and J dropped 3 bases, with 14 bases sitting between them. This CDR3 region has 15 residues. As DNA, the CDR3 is TGCAGCGTTGAAGATCGAGGCACAAGGGACACTGAAGCTTTCTTT. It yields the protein CSVEDRGTRDTEAFF.

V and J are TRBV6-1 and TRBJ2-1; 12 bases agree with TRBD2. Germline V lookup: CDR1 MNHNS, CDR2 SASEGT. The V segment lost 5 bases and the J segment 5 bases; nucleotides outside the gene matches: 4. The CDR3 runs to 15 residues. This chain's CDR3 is CASSPSGGGNNEQFF. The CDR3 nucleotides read TGTGCCAGCAGTCCTAGCGGGGGGGGTAACAATGAGCAGTTCTTC.

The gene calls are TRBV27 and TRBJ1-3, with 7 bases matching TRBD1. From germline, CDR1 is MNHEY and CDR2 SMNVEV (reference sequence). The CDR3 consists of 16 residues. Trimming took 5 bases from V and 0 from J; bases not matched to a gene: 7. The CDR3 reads CASSPGTVPSGNTIYF. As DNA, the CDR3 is TGTGCCAGCAGTCCCGGGACAGTCCCCTCTGGAAACACCATATATTTT.

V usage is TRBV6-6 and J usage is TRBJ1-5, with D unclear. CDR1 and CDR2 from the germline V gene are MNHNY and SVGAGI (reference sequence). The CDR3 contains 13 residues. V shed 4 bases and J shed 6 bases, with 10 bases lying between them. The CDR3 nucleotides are TGTGCCAGCAGTTTATCTAGTGGTCAGCCCCAGCATTTT. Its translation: CASSLSSGQPQHF.

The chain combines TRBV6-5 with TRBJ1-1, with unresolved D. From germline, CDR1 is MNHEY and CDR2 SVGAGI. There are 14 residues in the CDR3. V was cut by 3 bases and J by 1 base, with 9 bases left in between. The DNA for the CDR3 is TGTGCCAGCAGTTATAACAACCGGAACACTGAAGCTTTCTTT. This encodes CASSYNNRNTEAFF.

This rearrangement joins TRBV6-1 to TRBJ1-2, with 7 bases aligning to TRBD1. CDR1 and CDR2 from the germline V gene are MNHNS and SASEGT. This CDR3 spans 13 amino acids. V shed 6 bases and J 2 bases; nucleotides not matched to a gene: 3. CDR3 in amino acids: CASSVQGNYGYTF. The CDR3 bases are TGTGCCAGCAGCGTACAGGGGAACTATGGCTACACCTTC.

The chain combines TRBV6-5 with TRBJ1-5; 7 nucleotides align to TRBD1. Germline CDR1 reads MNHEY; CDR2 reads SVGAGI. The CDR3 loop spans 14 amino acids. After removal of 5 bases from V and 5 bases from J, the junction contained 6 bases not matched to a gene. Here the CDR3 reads CASSPDRDDQPQHF. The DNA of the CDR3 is TGTGCCAGCAGTCCCGACAGGGATGATCAGCCCCAGCATTTT.

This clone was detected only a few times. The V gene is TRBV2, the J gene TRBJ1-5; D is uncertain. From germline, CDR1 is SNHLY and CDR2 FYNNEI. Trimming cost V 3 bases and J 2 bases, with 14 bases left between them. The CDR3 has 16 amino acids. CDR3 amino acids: CASSEMVPVGNQPQHF. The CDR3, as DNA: TGTGCCAGCAGTGAGATGGTACCGGTCGGCAATCAGCCCCAGCATTTT.

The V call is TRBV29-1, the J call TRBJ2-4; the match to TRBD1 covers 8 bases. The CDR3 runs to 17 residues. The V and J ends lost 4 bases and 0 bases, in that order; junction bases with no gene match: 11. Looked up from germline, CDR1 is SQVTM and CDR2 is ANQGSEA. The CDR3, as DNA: TGCAGCGTTGTGGCAGGGGGCAGACGACTAGCCAAAAACATTCAGTACTTC. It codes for CSVVAGGRRLAKNIQYF.

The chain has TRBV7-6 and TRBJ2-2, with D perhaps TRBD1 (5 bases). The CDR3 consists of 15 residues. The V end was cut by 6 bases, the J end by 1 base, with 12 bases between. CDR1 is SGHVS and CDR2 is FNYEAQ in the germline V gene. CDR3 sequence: CASRQHGQNTGELFF. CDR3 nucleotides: TGTGCCAGCAGACAGCATGGACAGAACACCGGGGAGCTGTTTTTT.

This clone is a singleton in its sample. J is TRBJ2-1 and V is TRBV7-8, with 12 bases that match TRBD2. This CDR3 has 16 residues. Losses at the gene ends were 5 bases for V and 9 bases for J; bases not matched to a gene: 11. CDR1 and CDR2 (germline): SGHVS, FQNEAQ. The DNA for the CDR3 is TGTGCCAGCAGCCCACCCAGACTAGCGGGGGCGGGTGAGCAGTTCTTC. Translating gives CASSPPRLAGAGEQFF.

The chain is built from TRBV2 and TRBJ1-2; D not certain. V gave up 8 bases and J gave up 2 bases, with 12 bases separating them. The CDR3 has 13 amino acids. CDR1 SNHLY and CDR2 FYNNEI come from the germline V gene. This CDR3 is CASRVRVNYGYTF. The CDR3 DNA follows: TGTGCCAGCCGGGTGAGGGTGAACTATGGCTACACCTTC. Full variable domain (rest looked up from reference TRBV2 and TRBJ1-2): EPEVTQTPSHQVTQMGQEVILRCVPISNHLYFYWYRQILGQKVEFLVSFYNNEISEKSEIFDDQFSVERPDGSNFTLKIRSTKLEDSAMYFCASRVRVNYGYTFGSGTRLTVV.

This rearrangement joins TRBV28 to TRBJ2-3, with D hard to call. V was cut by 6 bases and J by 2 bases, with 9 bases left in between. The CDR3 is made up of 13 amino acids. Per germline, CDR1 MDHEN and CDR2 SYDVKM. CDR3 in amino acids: CASRRLSTDTQYF. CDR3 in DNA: TGTGCCAGCAGAAGACTCTCCACAGATACGCAGTATTTT.

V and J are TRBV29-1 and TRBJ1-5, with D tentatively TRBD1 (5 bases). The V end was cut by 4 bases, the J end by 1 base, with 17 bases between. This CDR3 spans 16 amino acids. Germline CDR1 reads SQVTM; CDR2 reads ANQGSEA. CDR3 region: CSVVPFRDLSNQPQHF. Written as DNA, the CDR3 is TGCAGCGTTGTCCCATTCCGGGACTTGAGCAATCAGCCCCAGCATTTT.

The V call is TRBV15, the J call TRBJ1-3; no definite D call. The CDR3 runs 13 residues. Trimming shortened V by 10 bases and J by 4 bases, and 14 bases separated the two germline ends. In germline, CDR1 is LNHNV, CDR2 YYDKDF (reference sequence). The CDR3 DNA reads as TGTGCCAGCCAAGGGATTTGGGGAAACACCATATATTTT. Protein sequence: CASQGIWGNTIYF.

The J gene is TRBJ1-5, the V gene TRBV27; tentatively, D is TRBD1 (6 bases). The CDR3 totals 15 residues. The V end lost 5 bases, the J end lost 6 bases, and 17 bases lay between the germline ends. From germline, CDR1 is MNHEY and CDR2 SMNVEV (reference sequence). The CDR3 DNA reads TGTGCCAGCAGTCCCAAGGGGGGAATGGGTCAGCCCCAGCATTTT. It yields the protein CASSPKGGMGQPQHF.